This paragraph covers one T cell receptor (beta chain) sequence. Antigen: not known. CDR3 length equals 15 residues. The germline CDR1 and CDR2 sequences are LNHDA and SQIVND (reference sequence). V shed 4 bases and J shed 0 bases, with 10 bases lying between them. Primers included in the PCR were 60 Vbeta and 13 Jbeta primers. The data were produced by immunoSEQ multiplex PCR, yet TCRdb's version contains in-frame clones alone and is incomplete. The sample yields 150,000 or so clones, about 80% seen once. This entry belongs to a study of cytomegalovirus exposure and HLA in healthy donors. Background on the study: About 180 million T cells yielded roughly 100 million unique TCR beta sequences, as an earlier analysis found. Study outcomes and limitations: HLA restriction was apparent for most CMV-associated TCR beta chains in a later analysis. With later analysis, a missense DCLRE1C variant became linked to TCR beta V- and J-gene trimming. Rare TCR sequences dominated, though some public TCRs recurred in many donors.

The rearrangement joins TRBV19 to TRBJ2-1; D perhaps matches TRBD2 (5 bases). The source material was PBMCs. This receptor was taken from a middle-aged man in good health and CMV-seronegative. The chain's CDR3 is CASSSGLPSYNEQFF. The CDR3 DNA reads as TGTGCCAGTAGTAGCGGGCTACCCTCCTACAATGAGCAGTTCTTC.